Sequencing of this TCR beta chain was carried out in a study of blood T cell repertoires in COVID-19. Study summary: Acute and convalescent COVID-19 specimens originated in the United States, Italy and Spain. T cells, B-cell-depleted T cells, or PBMCs provided the cDNA or gDNA that served as material.

V shed 3 bases, J shed 2 bases, and the junction held 8 bases outside the gene matches. CDR1 and CDR2 (germline): KGHSH, LQKENI. The CDR3 is made up of 16 amino acids. Authors' data handling: Reference gene primer amplification gave nucleated cell count estimates. Repertoires were generated with immunoSEQ multiplex PCR, while TCRdb's copy carries only in-frame clones and drops some. The DNA was the basis for D and trimming; V, J and clone size are from that table. The top ten clones hold about 5.7% of a sample with around 170,000 clones, around 83% of them seen once. The rearrangement links TRBV18 to TRBJ2-3, with 7 bases lining up with TRBD1. The sample consisted of peripheral blood. The sequence was collected from a woman in her thirties or forties with acute or convalescent COVID-19. CDR3 residues: CASSPQEGGVTDTQYF. The CDR3 DNA follows: TGTGCCAGCTCACCCCAGGAAGGGGGCGTCACAGATACGCAGTATTTT.